Listed below are T cell receptor beta chains from one sample, sequenced in a study of cytomegalovirus exposure and HLA in healthy donors. Clones were sequenced by immunoSEQ multiplex PCR, and TCRdb holds only the in-frame ones, with some missing. The sample yields 95,000 to 150,000 clones, roughly 80% seen once. The sequenced sample was PBMCs. These receptors were collected from a woman in her twenties or thirties in good health and CMV-seropositive. Both conserved end residues are part of each CDR3. Each record gives: clone size, V gene, J gene, D gene, CDR3 DNA, CDR3 protein. A D gene is named only where the DNA matches it firmly. The size entry is marked missing in some rows and otherwise reads once, few, many or a size class.

>once|TRBV7-8|TRBJ2-7|TRBD1
TGTGCCAGCAGCTTAGCCCCCAGGGGGTTCTACGAGCAGTACTTC
CASSLAPRGFYEQYF
>few|TRBV7-2|TRBJ2-2|TRBD1
TGTGCCAGCAGCTCGGACAGGGTCGCCGGGGAGCTGTTTTTT
CASSSDRVAGELFF
>NA|TRBV27|TRBJ1-1|NA
TGTGCCAGCCGGCTCAGGGGACGGGACACTGAAGCTTTCTTT
CASRLRGRDTEAFF
>NA|TRBV6-4|TRBJ2-7|NA
TGTGCCAGCAGTGACCCTAGGAGGGGAAGCACGATCTACGAGCAGTACTTC
CASSDPRRGSTIYEQYF
>NA|TRBV9|TRBJ2-1|NA
TGTGCCAGCAGCCCGCCCCGCGGTTACATCAATGAGCAGTTCTTC
CASSPPRGYINEQFF
>NA|TRBV5-1|TRBJ2-7|NA
TGCGCCAGCAGCTTTGGAGAACAGGGAGTGCGAGAGCAGTACTTC
CASSFGEQGVREQYF
>NA|TRBV5-4|TRBJ1-6|TRBD1
TGTGCCAGCAGCTTCCTGGGACAGTCAAATTCACCCCTCCACTTT
CASSFLGQSNSPLHF
>NA|TRBV7-3|TRBJ2-2|NA
TGTGCCAGCAGCTTAGGCAGGGGCACCGGGGAGCTGTTTTTT
CASSLGRGTGELFF
>once|TRBV5-1|TRBJ2-3|NA
TGCGCCAGCAGCGGGTGGGCAGGGTCTTTAGATACGCAGTATTTT
CASSGWAGSLDTQYF
>NA|TRBV4-1|TRBJ1-4|NA
TGCGCCAAAGGGGATAACCAGCCAACTAATGAAAAACTGTTTTTT
CAKGDNQPTNEKLFF
>once|TRBV7-2|TRBJ2-5|NA
TGTGCCAGCAGCTTTTTGACAGAACAAGAGACCCAGTACTTC
CASSFLTEQETQYF